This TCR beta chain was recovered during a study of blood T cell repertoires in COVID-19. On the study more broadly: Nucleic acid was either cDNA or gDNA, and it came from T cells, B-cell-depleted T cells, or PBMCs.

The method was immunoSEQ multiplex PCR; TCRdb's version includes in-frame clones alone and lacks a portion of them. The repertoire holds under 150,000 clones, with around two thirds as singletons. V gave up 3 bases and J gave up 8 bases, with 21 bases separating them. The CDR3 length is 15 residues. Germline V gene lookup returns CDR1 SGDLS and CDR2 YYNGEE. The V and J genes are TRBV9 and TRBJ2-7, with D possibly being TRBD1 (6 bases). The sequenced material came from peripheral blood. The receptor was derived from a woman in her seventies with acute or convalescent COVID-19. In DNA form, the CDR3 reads TGTGCCAGCAGCGGTCCCGGGACACTGCCTACGCAGCAGTACTTC. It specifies CASSGPGTLPTQQYF. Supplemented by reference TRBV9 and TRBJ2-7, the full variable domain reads DSGVTQTPKHLITATGQRVTLRCSPRSGDLSVYWYQQSLDQGLQFLIQYYNGEERAKGNILERFSAQQFPDLHSELNLSSLELGDSALYFCASSGPGTLPTQQYFGPGTRLTVT.